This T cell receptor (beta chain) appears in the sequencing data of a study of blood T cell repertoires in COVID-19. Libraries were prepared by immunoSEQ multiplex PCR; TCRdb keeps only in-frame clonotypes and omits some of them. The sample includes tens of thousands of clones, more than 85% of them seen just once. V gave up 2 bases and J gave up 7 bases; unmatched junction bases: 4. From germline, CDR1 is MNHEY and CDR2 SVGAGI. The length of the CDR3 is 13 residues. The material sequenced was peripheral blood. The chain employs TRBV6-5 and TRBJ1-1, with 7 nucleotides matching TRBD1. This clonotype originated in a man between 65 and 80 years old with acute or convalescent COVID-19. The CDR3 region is CASSYQGGNEAFF. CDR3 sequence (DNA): TGTGCCAGCAGTTACCAGGGGGGCAATGAAGCTTTCTTT.